The clone carrying this T cell receptor beta chain was found a few times. These data are taken from a study of blood T cell repertoires in COVID-19. The assay was immunoSEQ multiplex PCR, and TCRdb's table has in-frame clones only and misses some. The sample lists hundreds of thousands of clones, approximately 79% occurring once. Sample: peripheral blood. This receptor was taken from a woman in her thirties or forties with active or convalescent COVID-19.

CDR3 sequence (DNA): TGTGCCAGCAGCTTGTTAGCGGGGGGTGTGGATACGCAGTATTTT. Translated, it gives CASSLLAGGVDTQYF. This sequence joins TRBV5-5 and TRBJ2-3; 10 nucleotides line up with TRBD2. Trimming removed 1 base from V and 6 bases from J; junction bases left unmatched: 5. The CDR3 is 15 amino acids. The germline gives CDR1 SGHKS, CDR2 YYEKEE (reference sequence).